This T cell receptor (beta chain) was recorded in a study of blood T cell repertoires in COVID-19 (dated by TCRdb to 2018 to 2020). Study-level background: Collaborator samples came from the United States, Italy and Spain and covered acute and convalescent phases of COVID-19. The material from the prospective study consisted of cDNA or gDNA derived from T cells, B-cell-depleted T cells, or PBMCs. Subjects who had been exposed to COVID-19, were actively infected with it, or had recovered from it provided the deeply sampled blood TCRbeta repertoires that made up the dataset. The repertoires were released in a freely available public database meant as a resource for research on the immune response to SARS-CoV-2. The samples were drawn from the first 160 participants of the ongoing ImmuneRACE study and from about 1,200 subjects provided by 6 global collaborators. The sample metadata nearly always contained a de-identified subject ID, COVID-19 status, age in years and sex. Where available, HLA class I and class II types were taken from metadata supplied by the sample provider and were not determined by assay-based typing.

TCRbeta CDR3 regions were amplified from genomic DNA using the immunoSEQ Assay, a bias-controlled multiplex PCR. In the original analysis: Within the assay, amplification of reference gene primers was used to estimate how many nucleated cells each sample contained. To quantify the absolute abundance of each unique TCRbeta CDR3 rearrangement, sequence reads were collapsed and filtered. Productive Simpson clonality was computed per sample as the square root of Simpson's diversity index over productive rearrangements. TCRdb obtained this table from immuneACCESS and retained in-frame rearrangements with V and J assigned. These tables miss some clones; where compared with another copy, unresolved V genes account for less than half of the shortfall, and the remainder is unexplained. That table is the source of V, J and clone size, and D and trimming were worked out from the DNA. The table for this sample lists 200,000 to 250,000 clones; roughly 88% of them were counted only once. About 4% of the sample goes to the ten largest clones.

In the prospective study, participants were 18 to 89 years old, resided in approximately 22 geographic areas of the United States, and were enrolled through a virtual design. In the prospective study, participants were assigned to cohorts based on the clinical history participants reported in a screening survey and a study questionnaire. Exposed participants were defined as having been in contact with someone with a PCR-confirmed or clinician-diagnosed COVID-19 case within 2 weeks of study entry. Mobile phlebotomists in the prospective study collected whole blood, serum and a nasopharyngeal or oropharyngeal swab from every participant. Participants in the prospective study had the option to provide additional blood draws and questionnaires over a roughly two-month period. Prospective study blood samples were shipped either frozen or at room temperature before DNA extraction. The CDR3 numbers 15 residues from cysteine through phenylalanine. The DNA shown is the 45-base CDR3, in frame from base 1. Trimming removed 0 bases from V and 4 bases from J; the gene matches leave 2 bases unexplained. As encoded in the germline V gene (reference sequence), CDR1 is LNHNV while CDR2 is YYDKDF.

The paper's findings and limits, for the study overall: Clinical and demographic metadata were provided uncurated, with the amount varying by source and participant.

A remark on this clone: Its antigen is currently not known. No much larger clonotype is one base removed from it; base qualities were not supplied.

Recombination connected TRBV15 to TRBJ1-3, with 8 bases matching TRBD1. The source material was PBMCs or T cells enriched from blood (not recorded which). This TCR was recovered from a young woman who had been exposed to COVID-19. The sequenced DNA: TGTGCCACCAGCAGAGATCGGACAGGGGGAAACACCATATATTTT. This is translated as CATSRDRTGGNTIYF.